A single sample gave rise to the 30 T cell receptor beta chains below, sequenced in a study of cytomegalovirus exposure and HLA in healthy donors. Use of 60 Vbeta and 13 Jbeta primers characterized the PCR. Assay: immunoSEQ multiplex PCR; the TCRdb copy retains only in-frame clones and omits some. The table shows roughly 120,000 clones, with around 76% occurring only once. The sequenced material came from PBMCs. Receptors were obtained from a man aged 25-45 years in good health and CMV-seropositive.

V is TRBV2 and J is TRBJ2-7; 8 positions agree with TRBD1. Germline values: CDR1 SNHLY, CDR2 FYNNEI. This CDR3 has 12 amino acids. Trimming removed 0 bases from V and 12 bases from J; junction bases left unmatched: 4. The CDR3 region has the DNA TGTGCCAGCAGTGAAGCTGGACAGGGCTGGTACTTC. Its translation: CASSEAGQGWYF.

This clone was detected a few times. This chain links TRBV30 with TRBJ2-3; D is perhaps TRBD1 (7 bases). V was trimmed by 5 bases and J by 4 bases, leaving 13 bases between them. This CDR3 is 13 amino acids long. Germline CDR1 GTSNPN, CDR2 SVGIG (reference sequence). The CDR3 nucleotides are TGTGCCTGGGGGGGGACAGATCCAGATACGCAGTATTTT. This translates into CAWGGTDPDTQYF.

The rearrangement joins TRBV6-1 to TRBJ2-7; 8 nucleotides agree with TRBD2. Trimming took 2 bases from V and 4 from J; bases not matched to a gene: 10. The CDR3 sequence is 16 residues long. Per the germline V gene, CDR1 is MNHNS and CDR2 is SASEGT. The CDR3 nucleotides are TGTGCCAGCAGTGAACCCCGCCCCAGCGGGGGTTACGAGCAGTACTTC. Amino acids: CASSEPRPSGGYEQYF.

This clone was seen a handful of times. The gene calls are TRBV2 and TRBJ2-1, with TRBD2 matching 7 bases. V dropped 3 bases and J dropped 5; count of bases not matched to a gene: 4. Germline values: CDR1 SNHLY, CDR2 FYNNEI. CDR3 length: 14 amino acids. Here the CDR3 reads CASSEREPNNEQFF. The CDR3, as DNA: TGTGCCAGCAGTGAGCGGGAGCCGAACAATGAGCAGTTCTTC.

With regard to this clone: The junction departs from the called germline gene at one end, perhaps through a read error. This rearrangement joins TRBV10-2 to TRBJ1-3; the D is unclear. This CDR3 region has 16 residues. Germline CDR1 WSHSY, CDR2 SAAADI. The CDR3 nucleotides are TGCGCCGGCAGTGGTGCCCAGTTCCCCTCTGGAAACACCATATATTTT. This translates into CAGSGAQFPSGNTIYF.

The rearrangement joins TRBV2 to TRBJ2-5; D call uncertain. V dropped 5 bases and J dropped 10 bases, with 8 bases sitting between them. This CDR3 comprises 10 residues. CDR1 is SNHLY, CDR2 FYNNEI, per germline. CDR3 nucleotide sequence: TGTGCCAGCAGTTTATCGGGCCAGTACTTC. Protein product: CASSLSGQYF.

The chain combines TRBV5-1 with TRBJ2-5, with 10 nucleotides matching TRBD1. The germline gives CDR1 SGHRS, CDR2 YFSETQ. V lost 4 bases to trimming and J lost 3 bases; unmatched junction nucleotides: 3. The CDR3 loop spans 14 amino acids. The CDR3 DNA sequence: TGCGCCAGCAGCGGGGGGACAGGGGAAGAGACCCAGTACTTC. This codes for CASSGGTGEETQYF. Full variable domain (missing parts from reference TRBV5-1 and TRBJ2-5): KAGVTQTPRYLIKTRGQQVTLSCSPISGHRSVSWYQQTPGQGLQFLFEYFSETQRNKGNFPGRFSGRQFSNSRSEMNVSTLELGDSALYLCASSGGTGEETQYFGPGTRLLVL.

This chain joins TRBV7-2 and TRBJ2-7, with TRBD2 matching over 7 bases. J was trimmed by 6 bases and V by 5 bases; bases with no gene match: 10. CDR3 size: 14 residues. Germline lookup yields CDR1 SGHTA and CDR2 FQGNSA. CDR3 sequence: CASSGAMGRGEQYF. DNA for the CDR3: TGTGCCAGCAGCGGGGCCATGGGGAGGGGCGAGCAGTACTTC.

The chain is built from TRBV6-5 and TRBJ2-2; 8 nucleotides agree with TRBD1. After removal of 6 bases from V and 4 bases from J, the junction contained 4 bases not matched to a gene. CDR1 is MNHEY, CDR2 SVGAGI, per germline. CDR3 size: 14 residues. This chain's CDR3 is CASSWTGPTGELFF. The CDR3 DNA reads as TGTGCCAGCAGCTGGACAGGGCCCACCGGGGAGCTGTTTTTT.

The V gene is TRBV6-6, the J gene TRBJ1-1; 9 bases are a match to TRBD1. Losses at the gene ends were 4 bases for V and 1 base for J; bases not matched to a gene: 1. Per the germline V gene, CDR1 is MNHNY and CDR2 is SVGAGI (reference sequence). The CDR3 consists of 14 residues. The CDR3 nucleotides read TGTGCCAGCAGTTGGGACAGGGCGAACACTGAAGCTTTCTTT. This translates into CASSWDRANTEAFF.

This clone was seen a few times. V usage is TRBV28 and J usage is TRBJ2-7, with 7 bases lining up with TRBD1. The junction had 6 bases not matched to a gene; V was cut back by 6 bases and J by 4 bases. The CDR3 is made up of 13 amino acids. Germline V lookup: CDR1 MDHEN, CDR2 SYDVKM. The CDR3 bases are TGTGCCAGCAGCGACAGGGCAGGTTACGAGCAGTACTTC. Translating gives CASSDRAGYEQYF.

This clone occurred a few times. The CDR3 sequence is CASSLERDKGGNEQFF. The CDR3 nucleotides are TGTGCCAGCAGCTTAGAAAGGGACAAGGGCGGGAATGAGCAGTTCTTC. This rearrangement joins TRBV11-2 to TRBJ2-1, with D tentatively TRBD1 (6 bases). Germline V gene data show CDR1 as SGHAT and CDR2 as FQNNGV. CDR3 length: 16 residues. Trimming pared 0 bases from V and 7 bases from J, leaving 16 bases between.

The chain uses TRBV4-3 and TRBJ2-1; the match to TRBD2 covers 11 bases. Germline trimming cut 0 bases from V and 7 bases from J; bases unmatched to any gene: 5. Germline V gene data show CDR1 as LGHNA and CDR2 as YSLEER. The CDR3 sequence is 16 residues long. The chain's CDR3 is CASSQDASGGPNEQFF. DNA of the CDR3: TGCGCCAGCAGCCAAGATGCTAGCGGGGGGCCGAATGAGCAGTTCTTC.

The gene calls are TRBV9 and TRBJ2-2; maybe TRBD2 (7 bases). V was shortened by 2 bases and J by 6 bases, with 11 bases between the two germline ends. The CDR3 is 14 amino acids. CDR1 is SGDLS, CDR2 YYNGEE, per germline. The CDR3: CASSVGGAAGELFF. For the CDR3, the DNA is TGTGCCAGCAGCGTTGGGGGGGCCGCCGGGGAGCTGTTTTTT.

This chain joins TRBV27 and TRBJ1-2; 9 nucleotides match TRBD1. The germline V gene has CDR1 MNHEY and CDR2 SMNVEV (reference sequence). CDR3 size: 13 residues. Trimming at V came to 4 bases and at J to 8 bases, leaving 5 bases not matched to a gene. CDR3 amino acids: CASSYRGRRGYTF. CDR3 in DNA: TGTGCCAGCAGTTACAGGGGGCGGCGAGGCTACACCTTC.

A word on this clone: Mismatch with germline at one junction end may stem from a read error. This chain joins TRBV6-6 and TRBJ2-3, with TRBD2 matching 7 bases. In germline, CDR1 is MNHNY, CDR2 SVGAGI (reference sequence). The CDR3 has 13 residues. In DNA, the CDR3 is TGTGCCCGCAGAAGCGGGACCACAGATACGCAGTATTTT. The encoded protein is CARRSGTTDTQYF.

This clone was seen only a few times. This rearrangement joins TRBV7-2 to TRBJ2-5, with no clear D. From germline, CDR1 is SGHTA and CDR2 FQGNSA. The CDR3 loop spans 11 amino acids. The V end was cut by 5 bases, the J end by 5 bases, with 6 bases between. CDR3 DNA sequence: TGTGCCAGCAGCCCCCGGGAGACCCAGTACTTC. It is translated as CASSPRETQYF.

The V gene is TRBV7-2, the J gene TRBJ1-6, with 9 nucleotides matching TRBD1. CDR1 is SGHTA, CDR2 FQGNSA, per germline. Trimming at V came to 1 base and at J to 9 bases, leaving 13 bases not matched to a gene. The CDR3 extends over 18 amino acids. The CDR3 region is CASSLVGAGQGAISPLHF. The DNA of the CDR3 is TGTGCCAGCAGCTTAGTGGGGGCGGGACAGGGAGCTATTTCACCCCTCCACTTT.

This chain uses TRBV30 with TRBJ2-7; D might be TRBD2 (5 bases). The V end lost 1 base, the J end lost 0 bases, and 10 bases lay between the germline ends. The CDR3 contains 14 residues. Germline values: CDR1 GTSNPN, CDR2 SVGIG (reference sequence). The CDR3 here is CAWSDGVSSYEQYF. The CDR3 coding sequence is TGTGCCTGGAGTGACGGGGTAAGCTCCTACGAGCAGTACTTC.

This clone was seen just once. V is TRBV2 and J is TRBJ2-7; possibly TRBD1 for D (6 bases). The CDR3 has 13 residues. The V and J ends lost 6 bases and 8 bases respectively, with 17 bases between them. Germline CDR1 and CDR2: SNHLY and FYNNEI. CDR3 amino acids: CASRSPGDQKQYF. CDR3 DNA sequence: TGTGCCAGCAGGAGCCCAGGGGATCAGAAGCAGTACTTC. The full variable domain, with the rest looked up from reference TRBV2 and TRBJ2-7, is EPEVTQTPSHQVTQMGQEVILRCVPISNHLYFYWYRQILGQKVEFLVSFYNNEISEKSEIFDDQFSVERPDGSNFTLKIRSTKLEDSAMYFCASRSPGDQKQYFGPGTRLTVT.

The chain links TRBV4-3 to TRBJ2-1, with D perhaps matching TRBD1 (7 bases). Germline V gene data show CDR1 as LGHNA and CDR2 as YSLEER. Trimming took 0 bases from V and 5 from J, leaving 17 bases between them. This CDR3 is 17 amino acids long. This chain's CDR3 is CASSQDGAGGTNNEQFF. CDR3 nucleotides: TGCGCCAGCAGCCAAGATGGGGCAGGGGGGACGAACAATGAGCAGTTCTTC.

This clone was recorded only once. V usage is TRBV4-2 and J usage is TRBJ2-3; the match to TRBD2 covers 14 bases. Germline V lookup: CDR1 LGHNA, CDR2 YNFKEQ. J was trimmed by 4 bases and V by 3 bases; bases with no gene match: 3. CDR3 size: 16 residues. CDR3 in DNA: TGTGCCAGCAGCCAGTCGACTAGCGGGGGGGCAGATACGCAGTATTTT. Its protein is CASSQSTSGGADTQYF.

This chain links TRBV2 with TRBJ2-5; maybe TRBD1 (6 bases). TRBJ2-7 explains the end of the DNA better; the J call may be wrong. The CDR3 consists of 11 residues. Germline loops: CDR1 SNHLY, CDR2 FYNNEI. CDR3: CASRRGYEQYF. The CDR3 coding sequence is TGTGCCAGCCGAAGGGGGTACGAGCAGTACTTC.

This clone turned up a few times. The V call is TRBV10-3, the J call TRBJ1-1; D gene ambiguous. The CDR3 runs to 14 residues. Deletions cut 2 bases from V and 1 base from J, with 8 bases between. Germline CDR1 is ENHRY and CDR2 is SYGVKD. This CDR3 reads CAISEATGNTEAFF. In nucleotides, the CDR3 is TGTGCCATCAGTGAGGCAACGGGGAACACTGAAGCTTTCTTT.

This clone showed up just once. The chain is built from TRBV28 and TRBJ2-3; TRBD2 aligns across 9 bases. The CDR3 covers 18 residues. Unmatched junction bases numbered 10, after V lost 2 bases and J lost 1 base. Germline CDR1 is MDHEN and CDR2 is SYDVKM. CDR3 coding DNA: TGTGCCAGCAGTTTAGAGGCCTCGAGCGGGGGGCGCACAGATACGCAGTATTTT. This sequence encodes CASSLEASSGGRTDTQYF.

CDR3 amino acids: CASPPKGYNEKLFF. The CDR3 bases are TGTGCCAGCCCCCCGAAGGGGTATAATGAAAAACTGTTTTTT. This sequence joins TRBV5-8 and TRBJ1-4; D perhaps matches TRBD1 (5 bases). The V gene's germline CDR1 is SGHTS and CDR2 YDEGEE. Trimming stripped 7 bases from V and 4 bases from J, with 14 bases between. The CDR3 consists of 14 residues.

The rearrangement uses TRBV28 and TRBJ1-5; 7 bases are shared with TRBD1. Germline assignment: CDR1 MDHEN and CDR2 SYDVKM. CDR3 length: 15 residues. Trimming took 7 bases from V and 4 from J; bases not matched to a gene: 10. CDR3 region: CASTNGGQKNQPQHF. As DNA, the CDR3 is TGTGCCAGCACTAATGGGGGACAGAAGAATCAGCCCCAGCATTTT. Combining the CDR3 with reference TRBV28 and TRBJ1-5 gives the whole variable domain DVKVTQSSRYLVKRTGEKVFLECVQDMDHENMFWYRQDPGLGLRLIYFSYDVKMKEKGDIPEGYSVSREKKERFSLILESASTNQTSMYLCASTNGGQKNQPQHFGDGTRLSIL.

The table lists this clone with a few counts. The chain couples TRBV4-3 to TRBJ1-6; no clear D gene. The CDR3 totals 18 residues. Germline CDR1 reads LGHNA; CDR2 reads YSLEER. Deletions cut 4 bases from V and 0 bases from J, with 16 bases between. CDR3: CASSPFSPPGSYNSPLHF. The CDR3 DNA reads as TGCGCCAGCAGCCCTTTCTCCCCCCCGGGCTCCTATAATTCACCCCTCCACTTT.

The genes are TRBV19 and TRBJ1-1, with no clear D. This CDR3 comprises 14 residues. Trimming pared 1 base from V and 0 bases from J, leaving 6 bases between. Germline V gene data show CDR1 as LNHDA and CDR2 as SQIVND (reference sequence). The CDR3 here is CASSIGAMNTEAFF. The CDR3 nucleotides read TGTGCCAGTAGTATAGGGGCGATGAACACTGAAGCTTTCTTT.

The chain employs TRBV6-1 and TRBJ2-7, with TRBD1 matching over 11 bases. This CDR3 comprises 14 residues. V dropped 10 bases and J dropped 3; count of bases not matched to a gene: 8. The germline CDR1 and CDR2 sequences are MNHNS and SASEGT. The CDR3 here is CATMKGTGGYEQYF. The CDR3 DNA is TGTGCCACAATGAAAGGGACAGGGGGCTACGAGCAGTACTTC.